These 11 T cell receptor beta chains share one sample of origin, sequenced in a study of T cells in Graves' hyperthyroidism and ophthalmopathy. The investigators amplified TCR beta CDR3 regions from RNA transcripts. When the TCR CDR3 underwent first-round RT-PCR, the HTBI primer set was used. TCRdb fed the multiplex PCR reads into MiXCR, producing one record per CDR3 protein. The repertoire holds approximately 200,000 distinct CDR3 sequences, with 15% to 20% as singletons. Specimen: blood. The origin of the receptors is a man between 35 and 55 years old with Graves' hyperthyroidism.

The sample holds many counts of this clonotype. This sequence joins TRBV5-1 and TRBJ1-6, with a tentative D call TRBD1 (6 bases). Germline V lookup: CDR1 SGHRS, CDR2 YFSETQ. Trimming took off 5 bases at V and 9 bases at J, with 15 bases between the two ends. The CDR3 loop spans 14 amino acids. CDR3 region: CASRVGQNSSPLHF. The CDR3 region has the DNA TGCGCCAGCAGGGTAGGACAGAATTCTTCACCCCTCCACTTT.

This clonotype was observed a few times. V and J are TRBV6-2 or TRBV6-3 and TRBJ2-5; D is undetermined. The CDR3 runs to 11 residues. V dropped 5 bases and J dropped 2 bases, with 3 bases sitting between them. The germline CDR1 and CDR2 sequences are MNHEY and SVGEGT. CDR3 sequence (DNA): TGTGCCAGCAGTCAACAAGAGACCCAGTACTTC. Amino acids: CASSQQETQYF.

This clonotype showed up many times. The gene calls are TRBV2 and TRBJ2-5; D is possibly TRBD2 (5 bases). Trimming cost V 3 bases and J 5 bases, with 13 bases left between them. The CDR3 is 14 residues long. CDR1 SNHLY and CDR2 FYNNEI come from the germline V gene. CDR3 loop: CASSEVTEEETQYF. The CDR3 DNA reads TGTGCCAGCAGTGAGGTTACGGAGGAGGAGACCCAGTACTTC.

As concerns this clonotype: A junction boundary mismatches the germline segment, possibly from a read error. The gene calls are TRBV5-8 and TRBJ1-2; 8 positions agree with TRBD1. The CDR3 runs to 14 residues. Germline assignment: CDR1 SGHTS and CDR2 YDEGEE. The CDR3 DNA reads TGTGCCAGCAGCACCGGACAGGGCCTCTATGACTACACCTTC. This codes for CASSTGQGLYDYTF.

This clonotype was picked up many times. V is TRBV7-3 and J is TRBJ2-1; 11 bases line up with TRBD2. The V and J ends lost 1 base and 9 bases, in that order; junction bases with no gene match: 5. In germline, CDR1 is SGHTA, CDR2 FQGTGA. This CDR3 region has 15 residues. The CDR3 is CASSLNSGGAVEQFF. The DNA of the CDR3 is TGTGCCAGCAGCTTAAATAGCGGGGGGGCGGTTGAGCAGTTCTTC.

This clonotype was recorded only once. This chain connects TRBV2 to TRBJ1-6; 7 bases align to TRBD1. With V trimmed by 0 bases and J by 4 bases, 3 bases remained unmatched. Looked up from germline, CDR1 is SNHLY and CDR2 is FYNNEI. The CDR3 covers 16 residues. CDR3 nucleotide sequence: TGTGCCAGCAGTGAAGCGGGGGACAGATATAATTCACCCCTCCACTTT. Protein: CASSEAGDRYNSPLHF.

In its sample, this clonotype was seen a few times. The chain uses TRBV19 and TRBJ1-4; tentative D call: TRBD1 (5 bases). This CDR3 has 15 amino acids. The germline V gene has CDR1 LNHDA and CDR2 SQIVND (reference sequence). V lost 5 bases and J lost 8, with 18 bases in between. In DNA, the CDR3 is TGTGCCAGTAGTGACGGGACGTACGGCGGAGAAAAACTGTTTTTT. Protein: CASSDGTYGGEKLFF.

On this clonotype: Here the CDR3 omits its conserved ending phenylalanine or tryptophan, so a read error is the likely source. The chain is built from TRBV11-2 and TRBJ2-2; 8 bases map to TRBD2. Looked up from germline, CDR1 is SGHAT and CDR2 is FQNNGV. The V and J ends lost 0 bases and 2 bases, in that order; junction bases with no gene match: 5. The CDR3 sequence is 17 residues long. The CDR3 reads CASSLEKVAGNTGELFS. The CDR3 bases are TGTGCCAGCAGCTTAGAAAAAGTAGCGGGAAACACCGGGGAGCTGTTTTCT.

This clonotype was observed many times. The V gene is TRBV2, the J gene TRBJ1-4; D is unclear. V was pared by 8 bases and J by 5 bases, with 15 bases between. CDR1 and CDR2 from the germline V gene are SNHLY and FYNNEI. The CDR3 consists of 14 residues. CDR3 nucleotides: TGTGCCAGCGGTGGACGGACGGTCAATGAAAAACTGTTTTTT. Encoded protein: CASGGRTVNEKLFF.

This clonotype occurred many times. This chain connects TRBV13 to TRBJ1-3, with D possibly being TRBD1 (5 bases). The CDR3 spans 14 residues. V lost 2 bases, J lost 7 bases, and 12 bases lay in between. Germline V gives CDR1 PRHDT, CDR2 FYEKMQ (reference sequence). The CDR3 DNA sequence: TGTGCCAGCAGCTTAAGGGGATTGTTGAACACCATATATTTT. Translated, it gives CASSLRGLLNTIYF.

The chain couples TRBV20-1 to TRBJ2-7, with unresolved D. Germline V gene sequence: CDR1 DFQATT, CDR2 SNEGSKA (reference sequence). V gave up 4 bases and J gave up 1 base, with 23 bases separating them. The CDR3 length is 17 residues. The CDR3 bases are TGCAGTGCTAACCCCCAGTCACGGGTCTATTGGTCCTACGAGCAGTACTTC. It specifies CSANPQSRVYWSYEQYF.